Listed below are T cell receptor beta chains from one sample, sequenced in a study of shared clonotypes between healthy human individuals. TCRdb's table, derived via immunoSEQ multiplex PCR, lists solely in-frame clones and lacks some. The repertoire includes around 2,000,000 clones, just under 95% of them detected once, and 0.85% to 1.3% sits in the top ten. Input material: naive CD8+ T cells sorted from blood. The receptors stem from a man aged 18 to 35 in good health. CDR3s include the opening cysteine and the closing phenylalanine or tryptophan. D genes are given only for firm matches.

17,TRBV27,TRBJ2-3,TRBD2,TGTGCCAGCAGTTTACGGACCGCGGCGGGAGGCACAGATACGCAGTATTTT,CASSLRTAAGGTDTQYF
15,TRBV29-1,TRBJ2-3,TRBD2,TGCAGCGTTGATTATCGCTCCACTAGCGGGGATACGCAGTATTTT,CSVDYRSTSGDTQYF
15,TRBV4-2,TRBJ2-7,TRBD2,TGTGCCAGCAGCCAAGTGGTAGCGGGATTCTACGAGCAGTACTTC,CASSQVVAGFYEQYF
14,TRBV10-3,TRBJ2-7,NA,TGTGCCATCAGTGAGGTGGGGAGCTCCTACGAGCAGTACTTC,CAISEVGSSYEQYF
15,TRBV10-2,TRBJ2-1,TRBD2,TGCGCCAGCAGTGCCTTTAGCGGGGGGGCTGGGGAGCAGTTCTTC,CASSAFSGGAGEQFF
16,TRBV7-9,TRBJ2-7,TRBD2,TGTGCCAGCAGCTCGGGACTAGCGGGAGGCTCCTACGAGCAGTACTTC,CASSSGLAGGSYEQYF
14,TRBV27,TRBJ1-5,TRBD1,TGTGCCAGCAGTCCATGGACAGGGGACCAGCCCCAGCATTTT,CASSPWTGDQPQHF
12,TRBV13,TRBJ2-1,NA,TGTGCCAGCAGCTTAGATAGGAATGAGCAGTTCTTC,CASSLDRNEQFF
15,TRBV7-8,TRBJ1-3,TRBD1,TGTGCCAGCAGCGCGGACAGGAGCTCTGGAAACACCATATATTTT,CASSADRSSGNTIYF
15,TRBV29-1,TRBJ2-2,NA,TGCAGCGTTGAAGAAGTAGGCAGGAACACCGGGGAGCTGTTTTTT,CSVEEVGRNTGELFF
14,TRBV30,TRBJ1-1,NA,TGTGCCTGGATATCAGGGGTCATGAACACTGAAGCTTTCTTT,CAWISGVMNTEAFF